The 11 T cell receptor beta chains below all came from one sample that was sequenced in a study of Tregs in tolerant kidney transplant recipients. Measured with immunoSEQ multiplex PCR; TCRdb has only the in-frame clones, and not every one. This table holds 240,000 or so clones, around 82% found once. Sequencing was performed on CD4+ T cells from blood. These receptors all come from a human donor in good health.

This chain joins TRBV28 and TRBJ2-1; perhaps D is TRBD1 or TRBD2 (5 bases each). CDR1 MDHEN and CDR2 SYDVKM come from the germline V gene. The CDR3 loop spans 14 amino acids. V lost 4 bases to trimming and J lost 6 bases, with 13 bases between them. This chain's CDR3 is CASSSPGRSNEQFF. The CDR3 region has the DNA TGTGCCAGCAGTTCACCGGGACGCTCCAATGAGCAGTTCTTC. Full variable domain (outside the CDR3, taken from reference TRBV28 and TRBJ2-1): DVKVTQSSRYLVKRTGEKVFLECVQDMDHENMFWYRQDPGLGLRLIYFSYDVKMKEKGDIPEGYSVSREKKERFSLILESASTNQTSMYLCASSSPGRSNEQFFGPGTRLTVL.

The V call is TRBV7-9, the J call TRBJ2-2; 15 bases line up with TRBD2. This CDR3 is built from 19 residues. V dropped 4 bases and J dropped 3; count of bases not matched to a gene: 9. Germline CDR1 SEHNR, CDR2 FQNEAQ (reference sequence). CDR3 coding DNA: TGTGCCAGCAGCTGGTCGGGGACTAGCGGGGGGCGCTACACCGGGGAGCTGTTTTTT. Its protein product is CASSWSGTSGGRYTGELFF.

A word on this clone: The junction and the germline gene differ at one end; a read error may be behind it. The genes are TRBV7-9 and TRBJ1-4, with TRBD1 as a possible D gene (5 bases). This CDR3 has 14 amino acids. Germline values: CDR1 SEHNR, CDR2 FQNEAQ (reference sequence). CDR3 protein: CASSVAGVGEKLFF. CDR3 sequence (DNA): TGTGCCAGCAGCGTAGCGGGGGTGGGTGAAAAACTGTTTTTT. The whole variable domain, filled in from reference TRBV7-9 and TRBJ1-4, reads DTGVSQNPRHKITKRGQNVTFRCDPISEHNRLYWYRQTLGQGPEFLTYFQNEAQLEKSRLLSDRFSAERPKGSFSTLEIQRTEQGDSAMYLCASSVAGVGEKLFFGSGTQLSVL.

The rearrangement links TRBV15 to TRBJ1-2; 7 bases are shared with TRBD1. Germline CDR1 LNHNV, CDR2 YYDKDF (reference sequence). V was clipped by 1 base and J by 5 bases; unmatched bases: 4. The CDR3 is 14 amino acids. CDR3 protein: CATSRGTGPYGYTF. The CDR3 bases are TGTGCCACCAGCAGAGGGACAGGCCCTTATGGCTACACCTTC.

This chain joins TRBV6-1 and TRBJ2-7; the match to TRBD1 covers 11 bases. This CDR3 has 15 amino acids. CDR1 MNHNS and CDR2 SASEGT come from the germline V gene. Germline trimming cut 5 bases from V and 5 bases from J; bases unmatched to any gene: 8. CDR3 sequence reads: CASSSRDRGANEQYF. As DNA, the CDR3 is TGTGCCAGCAGTTCCCGGGACAGGGGGGCCAACGAGCAGTACTTC.

The chain is built from TRBV5-8 and TRBJ2-3; 7 positions agree with TRBD2. CDR3 size: 16 residues. Germline values: CDR1 SGHTS, CDR2 YDEGEE. Trimming took 7 bases from V and 5 from J; bases not matched to a gene: 16. The CDR3 coding sequence is TGTGCCAGCCCCACCACTCGGGCGGGAGTGTTAGATACGCAGTATTTT. It yields the protein CASPTTRAGVLDTQYF.

V is TRBV6-6 and J is TRBJ2-1; D might be TRBD2 (5 bases). The CDR3 runs 13 residues. Germline values: CDR1 MNHNY, CDR2 SVGAGI (reference sequence). The V end was cut by 6 bases, the J end by 6 bases, with 12 bases between. This CDR3 reads CASSGVKGNEQFF. Here the CDR3 DNA reads TGTGCCAGCAGCGGGGTGAAAGGCAATGAGCAGTTCTTC.

This chain joins TRBV4-1 and TRBJ2-7; tentatively, D is TRBD1 or TRBD2 (5 bases each). This CDR3 is 15 amino acids long. Germline V CDR1 and CDR2: MGHRA, YSYEKL. V lost 2 bases and J lost 0, with 11 bases in between. CDR3 in DNA: TGCGCCAGCAGCCAATTCGTTGGGGGCTCCTACGAGCAGTACTTC. Translated, it gives CASSQFVGGSYEQYF.

This sequence joins TRBV21-1 and TRBJ2-2. TRBV21-1 is tagged as a pseudogene. The CDR3 is 13 residues long. Written as DNA, the CDR3 is TGTGCCAGCAGCCCCTCGCCCGCCGGGGAGCTGTTTTTT. The encoded protein is CASSPSPAGELFF.

The chain uses TRBV20-1 and TRBJ2-1; D is uncertain. There are 10 residues in the CDR3. Trimming pared 6 bases from V and 7 bases from J, leaving 7 bases between. CDR1 and CDR2 (germline): DFQATT, SNEGSKA (reference sequence). Here the CDR3 DNA reads TGCAGTGCAGGTGTGAATGAGCAGTTCTTC. It specifies CSAGVNEQFF.

CDR3 sequence reads: CASSLLAGGPDEQFF. CDR3 DNA sequence: TGTGCCAGCAGTCTTCTAGCGGGGGGGCCTGATGAGCAGTTCTTC. V is TRBV6-5 and J is TRBJ2-1, with 12 bases identical to TRBD2. CDR1 MNHEY and CDR2 SVGAGI come from the germline V gene. After removal of 5 bases from V and 8 bases from J, the junction contained 7 bases not matched to a gene. The CDR3 is 15 residues long.